This T cell receptor (beta chain) appears in the sequencing data of a study of blood T cell repertoires in COVID-19. Across the whole study: In each case, the material was cDNA or gDNA derived from T cells, B-cell-depleted T cells, or PBMCs.

Original methodology: Nucleated cell number was recorded as an estimate derived from reference gene primer amplification. Libraries were prepared by immunoSEQ multiplex PCR; TCRdb keeps only in-frame clonotypes and omits some of them. Clone size and the V and J calls come from that table; the DNA yielded D and trimming. The table records fewer than 350,000 clones, about four fifths of them present only once. CDR1 is MNHEY, CDR2 SVGAGI, per germline. The CDR3 extends over 15 amino acids. V was clipped by 4 bases and J by 1 base, with 13 bases between them. Material: peripheral blood. The chain uses TRBV6-5 and TRBJ1-2; D is ambiguous. The TCR comes from a woman aged 60-70 years with active or convalescent COVID-19. The DNA for the CDR3 is TGTGCCAGCAGTTCCTTCCCGGGTCGTAACTATGGCTACACCTTC. This sequence encodes CASSSFPGRNYGYTF.